These 26 T cell receptor beta chains originate from one sample sequenced in a study of blood T cell repertoires in COVID-19. The repertoire was sequenced with immunoSEQ multiplex PCR; TCRdb's copy has only in-frame clones and lacks some. This table has 250,000 to 300,000 clones, roughly 91% appearing once. The material sequenced was PBMCs or T cells enriched from blood (not recorded which). The receptors come from a woman aged 60-75 years in a cohort exposed to, infected with or recovered from COVID-19 (not recorded which).

The chain is built from TRBV5-1 and TRBJ2-3; 11 positions agree with TRBD1. CDR1 is SGHRS and CDR2 is YFSETQ in the germline V gene. This CDR3 is built from 16 residues. The V and J ends lost 4 bases and 2 bases, in that order; junction bases with no gene match: 6. CDR3 nucleotide sequence: TGCGCCAGCAGCGGAGGGACAGGGGGGGCCACAGATACGCAGTATTTT. The encoded protein is CASSGGTGGATDTQYF.

The V and J genes are TRBV28 and TRBJ2-7; D might be TRBD2 (6 bases). Germline V CDR1 and CDR2: MDHEN, SYDVKM. V lost 6 bases and J 4 bases, leaving 13 bases between the germline ends. The CDR3 runs 13 residues. The CDR3 spells CASSGGPPYEQYF. The CDR3 bases are TGTGCCAGCAGCGGGGGACCGCCGTACGAGCAGTACTTC.

The gene calls are TRBV9 and TRBJ2-1, with 8 bases lining up with TRBD2. The trim removed 4 bases at V and 9 bases at J, leaving 18 bases unmatched. CDR1 is SGDLS, CDR2 YYNGEE, per germline. The CDR3 consists of 17 residues. The CDR3 protein is CASSPWHAGGRGSEQFF. The DNA of the CDR3 is TGTGCCAGCAGCCCGTGGCATGCGGGAGGTCGCGGGAGTGAGCAGTTCTTC.

This chain joins TRBV5-1 and TRBJ2-5; a weak D match, TRBD2 (6 bases). This CDR3 has 16 residues. The V end was cut by 0 bases, the J end by 0 bases, with 12 bases between. Germline V CDR1 and CDR2: SGHRS, YFSETQ. CDR3 DNA: TGCGCCAGCAGCTTGGGTGGGGCGGGGTACCAAGAGACCCAGTACTTC. Protein sequence: CASSLGGAGYQETQYF.

The genes are TRBV19 and TRBJ2-7, with D possibly TRBD1 on 6 matching bases. CDR3 length: 14 residues. Trimming left V 7 bases short and J 7 bases short, with 20 bases between. Germline V gene sequence: CDR1 LNHDA, CDR2 SQIVND (reference sequence). The DNA of the CDR3 is TGTGCCAGTATGGGGGCGACTAAGGGGAAAGAGCAGTACTTC. Encoded protein: CASMGATKGKEQYF.

V gene TRBV29-1 combines with J gene TRBJ2-2; TRBD1 might be the D (5 bases). Trimming removed 7 bases from V and 5 bases from J, with 8 bases in between. Germline CDR1 SQVTM, CDR2 ANQGSEA. The CDR3 is 11 residues long. Here the CDR3 DNA reads TGCAGCGCACAGGAGACCGGGGAGCTGTTTTTT. This encodes CSAQETGELFF.

The J gene is TRBJ2-2, the V gene TRBV2; TRBD1 aligns across 10 bases. V trimming: 4 bases; J trimming: 4 bases; junction bases outside the gene matches: 3. The CDR3 extends over 15 amino acids. Per the germline V gene, CDR1 is SNHLY and CDR2 is FYNNEI. CDR3 nucleotide sequence: TGTGCCAGCAGTGGACAGGGGGCACCCACCGGGGAGCTGTTTTTT. It specifies CASSGQGAPTGELFF.

DNA of the CDR3: TGTGCCAGCACCAGGGATCCTAGCAATCAGCCCCAGCATTTT. Translation: CASTRDPSNQPQHF. The gene calls are TRBV28 and TRBJ1-5; D perhaps matches TRBD1 (5 bases). The V end was cut by 7 bases, the J end by 0 bases, with 10 bases between. The length of the CDR3 is 14 residues. The germline CDR1 and CDR2 sequences are MDHEN and SYDVKM. The full variable domain, rest sourced from reference TRBV28 and TRBJ1-5, is DVKVTQSSRYLVKRTGEKVFLECVQDMDHENMFWYRQDPGLGLRLIYFSYDVKMKEKGDIPEGYSVSREKKERFSLILESASTNQTSMYLCASTRDPSNQPQHFGDGTRLSIL.

J is TRBJ1-3 and V is TRBV9; 8 nucleotides line up with TRBD1. The CDR3 totals 17 residues. The germline V gene encodes CDR1 SGDLS and CDR2 YYNGEE. V was pared by 0 bases and J by 3 bases, with 8 bases of the junction left unmatched. This CDR3 is CASSVGDRGVGGNTIYF. The DNA for the CDR3 is TGTGCCAGCAGCGTAGGTGACAGGGGTGTGGGTGGAAACACCATATATTTT. Using reference TRBV9 and TRBJ1-3 for the parts outside the CDR3, the full variable domain is DSGVTQTPKHLITATGQRVTLRCSPRSGDLSVYWYQQSLDQGLQFLIQYYNGEERAKGNILERFSAQQFPDLHSELNLSSLELGDSALYFCASSVGDRGVGGNTIYFGEGSWLTVV.

This chain connects TRBV30 to TRBJ1-2; D is unresolved. This CDR3 region has 12 residues. V shed 3 bases and J shed 8 bases, with 13 bases lying between them. Germline assignment: CDR1 GTSNPN and CDR2 SVGIG (reference sequence). The CDR3 DNA reads TGTGCCTGGAGCGAGGTCGGGAACGGCTACACCTTC. Translating gives CAWSEVGNGYTF.

The chain employs TRBV29-1 and TRBJ1-2; 8 nucleotides agree with TRBD1. The CDR3 has 12 residues. The germline V gene encodes CDR1 SQVTM and CDR2 ANQGSEA. Trimming at V came to 4 bases and at J to 6 bases, leaving 4 bases not matched to a gene. CDR3: CSVVTGEHGYTF. For the CDR3, the DNA is TGCAGCGTTGTGACAGGGGAGCATGGCTACACCTTC.

This clone has just a few counts. The CDR3 region is CAWSVRTGSPLHF. CDR3 coding DNA: TGTGCCTGGAGTGTTAGGACTGGGTCACCCCTCCACTTT. This rearrangement joins TRBV30 to TRBJ1-6; D not certain. Looked up from germline, CDR1 is GTSNPN and CDR2 is SVGIG (reference sequence). The CDR3 is 13 amino acids. V lost 0 bases, J lost 10 bases, and 10 bases lay in between.

The rearrangement joins TRBV7-3 to TRBJ2-1, with TRBD2 matching 8 bases. The germline V gene encodes CDR1 SGHTA and CDR2 FQGTGA. The CDR3 extends over 16 amino acids. The V gene end was trimmed by 2 bases and the J gene end by 5 bases; junction bases not matched to a gene: 8. The CDR3 DNA sequence: TGTGCCAGCAGCTTAGTCCCAGCGGGAGAGGACAATGAGCAGTTCTTC. Amino acid sequence: CASSLVPAGEDNEQFF.

The J gene is TRBJ2-5, the V gene TRBV10-2, with D possibly TRBD1 on 6 matching bases. Trimming pared 1 base from V and 1 base from J, leaving 10 bases between. Germline V lookup: CDR1 WSHSY, CDR2 SAAADI. The CDR3 length is 15 residues. This CDR3 is CASSEFGTPQETQYF. DNA for the CDR3: TGCGCCAGCAGTGAGTTTGGGACACCCCAAGAGACCCAGTACTTC.

The chain employs TRBV27 and TRBJ1-1; TRBD1 is a possible D gene (5 bases). This CDR3 comprises 13 residues. Looked up from germline, CDR1 is MNHEY and CDR2 is SMNVEV (reference sequence). With 3 bases removed from V and 1 base from J, the gap between germline ends came to 6 bases. The CDR3 DNA follows: TGTGCCAGCAGTTTGGGGGGGAACACTGAAGCTTTCTTT. Translated: CASSLGGNTEAFF.

V usage is TRBV3-1 (or the pseudogene TRBV3-2) and J usage is TRBJ1-2; 9 bases fit TRBD1. CDR1 and CDR2 (germline): LGHDT, YNNKEL (reference sequence). This CDR3 has 13 residues. The ends lost 8 bases at V and 6 bases at J; junction bases unmatched: 7. CDR3: CASGLQGANGYTF. As DNA, the CDR3 is TGTGCCAGCGGACTACAGGGGGCGAATGGCTACACCTTC.

This clone was seen a few times. The J gene is TRBJ1-2, the V gene TRBV6-5; TRBD1 matches 7 bases. The CDR3 sequence is 14 residues long. The ends lost 6 bases at V and 5 bases at J; junction bases unmatched: 9. The germline CDR1 and CDR2 sequences are MNHEY and SVGAGI. The CDR3 region has the DNA TGTGCCAGCAGGGCCGACAGGGCTACGTATGGCTACACCTTC. It encodes CASRADRATYGYTF.

The chain carries TRBV6-1 and TRBJ1-4; perhaps TRBD1 as D (5 bases). Germline CDR1 and CDR2: MNHNS and SASEGT. The CDR3 is made up of 15 amino acids. The V gene lost 3 bases and the J gene lost 4 bases, with 12 bases spanning the gap. DNA for the CDR3: TGTGCCAGCAGTGATCTCGACAGAAATAATGAAAAACTGTTTTTT. Its protein is CASSDLDRNNEKLFF.

Here the CDR3 DNA reads TGTGCCAGCAGTGCAGGGTCCTTCTCTGGAAACACCATATATTTT. This translates into CASSAGSFSGNTIYF. V gene TRBV27 combines with J gene TRBJ1-3; D perhaps matches TRBD1 (5 bases). The CDR3 totals 15 residues. Between the trimmed V and J ends, which lost 5 bases and 0 bases, there was a span of 11 bases. Germline V lookup: CDR1 MNHEY, CDR2 SMNVEV (reference sequence).

The genes are TRBV19 and TRBJ1-1, with D unclear. There are 13 residues in the CDR3. V lost 7 bases to trimming and J lost 0 bases, with 9 bases between them. CDR1 is LNHDA, CDR2 SQIVND, per germline (reference sequence). The CDR3 reads CASTRTVNTEAFF. In DNA, the CDR3 is TGTGCCAGTACCCGTACAGTGAACACTGAAGCTTTCTTT.

The CDR3: CASRPGQPNEQFF. CDR3 nucleotides: TGTGCCAGCAGGCCGGGACAGCCGAATGAGCAGTTCTTC. V is TRBV2 and J is TRBJ2-1; TRBD1 matches 7 bases. Germline trimming cut 6 bases from V and 7 bases from J; bases unmatched to any gene: 6. Germline V lookup: CDR1 SNHLY, CDR2 FYNNEI. The CDR3 has 13 residues.

The chain combines TRBV2 with TRBJ2-7; D possibly corresponds to TRBD2 (6 bases). The length of the CDR3 is 14 residues. The germline V gene has CDR1 SNHLY and CDR2 FYNNEI. Trimming took 4 bases from V and 3 from J, leaving 13 bases between them. The CDR3 bases are TGTGCCAGCAGTGCCCCGGGGGAGAACTACGAGCAGTACTTC. Protein sequence: CASSAPGENYEQYF.

V usage is TRBV11-2 and J usage is TRBJ2-1, with 12 bases fitting TRBD2. J lost 1 base, V lost 6 bases, and 4 bases had no gene match. From germline, CDR1 is SGHAT and CDR2 FQNNGV. The CDR3 length is 16 residues. The CDR3 region is CASRRLAGVSYNEQFF. CDR3 sequence (DNA): TGTGCCAGCAGGCGACTAGCGGGAGTTTCCTACAATGAGCAGTTCTTC.

This rearrangement joins TRBV27 to TRBJ1-1, with D tentatively TRBD1 (5 bases). The CDR3 is 14 residues long. V was clipped by 1 base and J by 3 bases, with 9 bases between them. Germline-derived CDR1 and CDR2 are MNHEY and SMNVEV (reference sequence). In DNA, the CDR3 is TGTGCCAGCAGTTTATTGCCAGGGTACACTGAAGCTTTCTTT. Translated, it gives CASSLLPGYTEAFF.

V and J are TRBV6-5 and TRBJ2-1; no reliable D call. The CDR3 totals 14 residues. The germline gives CDR1 MNHEY, CDR2 SVGAGI. V lost 5 bases, J lost 10 bases, and 18 bases lay in between. CDR3 DNA sequence: TGTGCCAGCAGTCTTCAAAGACTTTCTTCCGAGCAGTTCTTC. Translating gives CASSLQRLSSEQFF.

V usage is TRBV11-3 and J usage is TRBJ2-3, with 8 bases aligning to TRBD2. This CDR3 has 13 residues. Germline values: CDR1 SGHNT, CDR2 YENEEA. V was pared by 8 bases and J by 0 bases, with 1 base of the junction left unmatched. CDR3 region: CASASGSTDTQYF. Written as DNA, the CDR3 is TGTGCCAGCGCTAGCGGGAGCACAGATACGCAGTATTTT.